This T cell receptor beta chain was identified during a study of cytomegalovirus exposure and HLA in healthy donors. General study results and limits: The productive fraction for most TCR beta V segments was about 90% or about 30% in an earlier analysis. The study recorded over 150 TCR beta chains that were cytomegalovirus-associated. The authors later found TCR association rates varying by HLA locus, with DRB1 most and HLA-C fewest.

With respect to this clone: Its antigen remains unknown.

Germline V gene sequence: CDR1 SGHRS, CDR2 YFSETQ. The CDR3 has 13 amino acids. Trimming took off 4 bases at V and 4 bases at J, with 11 bases between the two ends. A multiplex PCR was run with 60 Vbeta primers and 13 Jbeta primers. Repertoires were generated with immunoSEQ multiplex PCR, while TCRdb's copy carries only in-frame clones and drops some. Here the sample spans about 140,000 clones, roughly 82% being singletons. Sequenced input: PBMCs. The sequence was collected from a man in his late teens or twenties in good health and CMV-seropositive. This rearrangement joins TRBV5-1 to TRBJ1-1; possible D gene TRBD1, 5 bases. The CDR3 region has the DNA TGCGCCAGCAGCCTGCAGGGTACCACTGAAGCTTTCTTT. This gives the protein CASSLQGTTEAFF.